This T cell receptor beta chain stems from a study of blood T cell repertoires in COVID-19. Overall study context: Specimens from acute and convalescent COVID-19 originated in the United States, Italy and Spain. PBMCs, B-cell-depleted T cells, or T cells were the source of the cDNA or gDNA that made up the material.

Data came from immunoSEQ multiplex PCR; TCRdb stores just in-frame clones and leaves some out. The data show about 82,000 clones, 80% seen once. The sequencing input was peripheral blood. This clonotype originated in a woman between 40 and 50 years old with active or convalescent COVID-19.

The CDR3 loop reads CASSFGTLFAYEQYF. CDR3 bases: TGTGCCAGCAGTTTCGGGACACTCTTTGCCTACGAGCAGTACTTC. V is TRBV28 and J is TRBJ2-7; D possibly corresponds to TRBD1 (6 bases). The CDR3 contains 15 residues. Trimming left V 3 bases short and J 2 bases short, with 14 bases between. In germline, CDR1 is MDHEN, CDR2 SYDVKM. The full variable domain, rest sourced from reference TRBV28 and TRBJ2-7, is DVKVTQSSRYLVKRTGEKVFLECVQDMDHENMFWYRQDPGLGLRLIYFSYDVKMKEKGDIPEGYSVSREKKERFSLILESASTNQTSMYLCASSFGTLFAYEQYFGPGTRLTVT.